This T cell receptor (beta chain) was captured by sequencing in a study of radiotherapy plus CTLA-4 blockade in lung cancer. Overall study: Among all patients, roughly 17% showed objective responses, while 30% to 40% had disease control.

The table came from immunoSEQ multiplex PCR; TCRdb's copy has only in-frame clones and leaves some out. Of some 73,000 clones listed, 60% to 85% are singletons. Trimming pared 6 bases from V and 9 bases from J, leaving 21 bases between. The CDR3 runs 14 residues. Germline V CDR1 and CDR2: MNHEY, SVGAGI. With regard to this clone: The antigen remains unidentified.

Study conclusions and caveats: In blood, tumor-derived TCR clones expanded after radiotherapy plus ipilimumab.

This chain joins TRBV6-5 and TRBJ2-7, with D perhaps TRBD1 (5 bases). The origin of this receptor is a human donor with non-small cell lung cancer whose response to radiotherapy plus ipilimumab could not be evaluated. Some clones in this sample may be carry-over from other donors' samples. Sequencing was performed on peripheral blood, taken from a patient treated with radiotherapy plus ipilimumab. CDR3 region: CASSPLGTGTLQYF. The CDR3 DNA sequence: TGTGCCAGCAGCCCCCTGGGAACAGGAACATTGCAGTACTTC.